The clone carrying this TCR beta chain showed up many times. As yet, its antigen is unknown. The sample originates from a study of tumor and adjacent non-tumor tissue in lung cancer. Study-wide results and caveats: Shorter survival was associated with higher TCR diversity in tumors. Top 100 clones took a larger repertoire share in normal lung.

A modified ARM-PCR protocol with three rounds of nested PCR amplified TCRbeta. TCRdb reprocessed the multiplex PCR reads with MiXCR, giving one entry per CDR3 protein. The sample yields about 43,000 distinct CDR3 sequences, 60% seen once. Per the germline V gene, CDR1 is SQVTM and CDR2 is ANQGSEA. The CDR3 sequence is 12 residues long. V lost 6 bases to trimming and J lost 2 bases, with 5 bases between them. RNA was extracted from bulk tissue without any cell sorting. The normal lung tissue was taken more than 3 cm from the tumor edge. Newly diagnosed lung cancer patients had thoracic surgery in China, August–late 2014, without prior chemotherapy.

The J gene is TRBJ2-6, the V gene TRBV29-1; D gene unclear. The receptor was derived from a man between 50 and 59 years old with non-small cell lung cancer. Material: distant non-tumor lung tissue. The CDR3 is CSVKAGANVLTF. The CDR3 nucleotides read TGCAGCGTCAAGGCTGGGGCCAACGTCCTGACTTTC.